The subject of this entry is one T cell receptor (beta chain). Its matching antigen is unknown. This sample was taken from a study of lymphopenia after photon versus proton radiotherapy. Study results and caveats: Proton therapy kept repertoires fairly stable, unlike photons, which gained effector/memory cells.

The repertoire was sequenced with immunoSEQ multiplex PCR; TCRdb's copy has only in-frame clones and lacks some. The data hold tens of thousands of clones, with about 85% observed a single time. Here the sequenced sample was peripheral blood, taken from a patient treated with photon-based radiotherapy. This clonotype originated in a man aged 35-49 years with gastric cancer.

CDR3 in amino acids: CASSVRDTAYNEQFF. The CDR3 DNA sequence: TGCGCCAGCAGCGTCCGGGACACAGCCTACAATGAGCAGTTCTTC. The chain uses TRBV5-1 and TRBJ2-1, with D maybe TRBD1 (6 bases). Trimming took 4 bases from V and 2 from J, leaving 13 bases between them. Germline CDR1 and CDR2: SGHRS and YFSETQ. This CDR3 has 15 residues. The whole variable domain, remainder taken from reference TRBV5-1 and TRBJ2-1, is KAGVTQTPRYLIKTRGQQVTLSCSPISGHRSVSWYQQTPGQGLQFLFEYFSETQRNKGNFPGRFSGRQFSNSRSEMNVSTLELGDSALYLCASSVRDTAYNEQFFGPGTRLTVL.